This TCR beta chain derives from a study of blood T cell repertoires in COVID-19. Trimming left V 2 bases short and J 4 bases short, with 6 bases between. This CDR3 contains 12 residues. The germline CDR1 and CDR2 sequences are MDHEN and SYDVKM. Method: immunoSEQ multiplex PCR; TCRdb's copy keeps in-frame clones and lacks some. The sample lists some 120,000 clones; about 80% were seen once. The sequence came from a human donor in a cohort sampled during active COVID-19. Material for sequencing was peripheral blood. The J gene is TRBJ2-7, the V gene TRBV28; D is undetermined. The CDR3 loop is CASSLVVYEQYF. DNA for the CDR3: TGTGCCAGCAGTTTAGTAGTGTACGAGCAGTACTTC.